This entry lists 8 T cell receptor beta chains sequenced from one sample in a study of cytomegalovirus exposure and HLA in healthy donors. Researchers ran the PCR with 60 Vbeta and 13 Jbeta primers. Here immunoSEQ multiplex PCR was the method, and the copy in TCRdb shows in-frame clones only, minus some. Among about 140,000 clones listed, roughly 74% were seen once. Sequencing used PBMCs. These receptors came from a woman aged 18-29 years in good health and CMV-seropositive.

The chain joins TRBV18 to TRBJ2-3; 7 bases fit TRBD1. The germline V gene encodes CDR1 KGHSH and CDR2 LQKENI. This CDR3 spans 16 amino acids. V lost 3 bases, J lost 2 bases, and 8 bases stayed unmatched. The CDR3 DNA sequence: TGTGCCAGCTCACCGCCGACAGGGAAGGACACAGATACGCAGTATTTT. Protein product: CASSPPTGKDTDTQYF.

This chain connects TRBV19 to TRBJ1-5; tentatively, D is TRBD1 (5 bases). V was cut by 3 bases and J by 2 bases, with 14 bases left in between. The CDR3 loop spans 16 amino acids. Germline CDR1 is LNHDA and CDR2 is SQIVND (reference sequence). The chain's CDR3 is CASSMGSRGGNQPQHF. The CDR3 DNA sequence: TGTGCCAGTAGTATGGGTTCAAGGGGTGGCAATCAGCCCCAGCATTTT.

The chain recombines TRBV2 with TRBJ1-5, with no clear D. Trimming took off 1 base at V and 9 bases at J, with 10 bases between the two ends. The CDR3 has 13 amino acids. CDR1 is SNHLY and CDR2 is FYNNEI in the germline V gene. The CDR3 DNA reads as TGTGCCAGCAGTGAAGATACTATGGGGCCCCAGCATTTT. This codes for CASSEDTMGPQHF.

J is TRBJ1-2 and V is TRBV5-8; unclear D gene. V was pared by 0 bases and J by 1 base, with 4 bases between. CDR1 SGHTS and CDR2 YDEGEE come from the germline V gene. CDR3 length: 13 amino acids. CDR3 nucleotide sequence: TGTGCCAGCAGCTTGGAGCTTAACTATGGCTACACCTTC. Translating gives CASSLELNYGYTF.

V usage is TRBV4-1 and J usage is TRBJ1-4, with a possible D match to TRBD1 (5 bases). Trimming shortened V by 1 base and J by 6 bases, and 15 bases separated the two germline ends. This CDR3 comprises 16 residues. Germline values: CDR1 MGHRA, CDR2 YSYEKL. CDR3 DNA sequence: TGCGCCAGCAGCCAAGCTGCGGCCAGGGTGCATGAAAAACTGTTTTTT. Translating gives CASSQAAARVHEKLFF.

CDR3: CASSLRGQPQHF. The CDR3 DNA sequence: TGTGCCAGCAGCCTGCGGGGGCAGCCCCAGCATTTT. V and J are TRBV28 and TRBJ1-5; D perhaps matches TRBD1 (5 bases). V was clipped by 6 bases and J by 7 bases, with 10 bases between them. The CDR3 sequence is 12 residues long. CDR1 and CDR2 from the germline V gene are MDHEN and SYDVKM.

The chain carries TRBV13 and TRBJ2-2; TRBD2 agrees at 11 bases. Trimming removed 4 bases from V and 4 bases from J; junction bases left unmatched: 2. Germline lookup yields CDR1 PRHDT and CDR2 FYEKMQ (reference sequence). The CDR3 length is 15 residues. The CDR3, as DNA: TGTGCCAGCAGCTCGACTAGCGGGATCACCGGGGAGCTGTTTTTT. Translating it yields CASSSTSGITGELFF.

The CDR3 DNA is TGTGCCAGCAGCCCAAGCGGGGTAAACACCGGGGAGCTGTTTTTT. It yields the protein CASSPSGVNTGELFF. The chain uses TRBV7-6 and TRBJ2-2; TRBD2 agrees at 7 bases. Germline CDR1 reads SGHVS; CDR2 reads FNYEAQ. The CDR3 spans 15 residues. Trimming at V came to 5 bases and at J to 2 bases, leaving 5 bases not matched to a gene.